Below, one T cell receptor beta chain is given with its context. This record belongs to a study of cytotoxic CD8 clonotypes in ibrutinib-treated CLL. The data were produced by immunoSEQ multiplex PCR, yet TCRdb's version contains in-frame clones alone and is incomplete. Of about 50,000 clones in the sample, about 57% were seen once. The germline V gene has CDR1 MNHEY and CDR2 SMNVEV (reference sequence). The CDR3 loop spans 18 amino acids. Trimming removed 4 bases from V and 1 base from J, with 17 bases in between. The sample was PBMCs, taken after 24 months of ibrutinib treatment. This clonotype was sampled from a human donor with chronic lymphocytic leukemia. The chain is built from TRBV27 and TRBJ1-6, with a possible D match to TRBD1 (5 bases). This CDR3 is CASSSGHQGGSYNSPLHF. CDR3 nucleotides: TGTGCCAGCAGTTCCGGACATCAGGGAGGATCCTATAATTCACCCCTCCACTTT.